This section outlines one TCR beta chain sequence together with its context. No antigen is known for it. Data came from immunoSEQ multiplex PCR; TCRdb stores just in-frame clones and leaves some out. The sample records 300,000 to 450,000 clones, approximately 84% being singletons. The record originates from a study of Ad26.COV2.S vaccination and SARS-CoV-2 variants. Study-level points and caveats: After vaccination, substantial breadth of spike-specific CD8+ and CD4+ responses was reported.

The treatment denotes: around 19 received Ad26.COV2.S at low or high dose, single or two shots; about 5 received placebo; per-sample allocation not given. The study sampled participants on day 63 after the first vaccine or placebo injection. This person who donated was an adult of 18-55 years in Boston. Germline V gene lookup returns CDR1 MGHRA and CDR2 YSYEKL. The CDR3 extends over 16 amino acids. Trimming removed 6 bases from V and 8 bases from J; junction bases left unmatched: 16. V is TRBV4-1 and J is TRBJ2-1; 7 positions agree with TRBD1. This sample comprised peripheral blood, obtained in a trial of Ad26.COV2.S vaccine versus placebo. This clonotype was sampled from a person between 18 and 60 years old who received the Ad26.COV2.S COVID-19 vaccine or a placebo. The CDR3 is CASRPFLTGITDEQFF. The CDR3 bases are TGCGCCAGCAGGCCCTTTTTGACAGGGATAACGGATGAGCAGTTCTTC.